The 32 T cell receptor beta chains given below trace back to one sample, sequenced in a study of cytomegalovirus exposure and HLA in healthy donors. PCR was performed using 60 Vbeta and 13 Jbeta primers. TCRdb keeps only in-frame clones here, not all; method: immunoSEQ multiplex PCR. The sample carries over 120,000 clones, about four fifths recorded once. Material for sequencing was PBMCs. The receptors originated from a man aged 35-49 years in good health and CMV-seronegative.

The V call is TRBV6-1, the J call TRBJ2-3, with 7 bases identical to TRBD2. There are 14 residues in the CDR3. Germline V lookup: CDR1 MNHNS, CDR2 SASEGT. With V trimmed by 6 bases and J by 2 bases, 5 bases remained unmatched. CDR3 DNA: TGTGCCAGCAGGGCTAGCGGTTACACAGATACGCAGTATTTT. As protein: CASRASGYTDTQYF.

The chain joins TRBV6-6 to TRBJ2-1; 14 bases are shared with TRBD2. V dropped 10 bases and J dropped 8; count of bases not matched to a gene: 7. Per germline, CDR1 MNHNY and CDR2 SVGAGI (reference sequence). The CDR3 is made up of 14 amino acids. The CDR3 DNA reads TGTGCCACCGGGACTAGCGGGGGTCTTCATGAGCAGTTCTTC. It translates to CATGTSGGLHEQFF.

Notes on this clone: One junction end does not reproduce the germline sequence, and a read error may be involved. Different DNA sequences within this sample yield the same CDR3. V and J are TRBV25-1 and TRBJ1-4, with a tentative D call TRBD1 (6 bases). The germline gives CDR1 MGHDK, CDR2 SYGVNS. The CDR3 is 15 residues long. Written as DNA, the CDR3 is TGTGCCAGCAGTGAATTTCCAGGGGTGAATGAAAAGCTGTTTTTT. Protein product: CASSEFPGVNEKLFF.

The rearrangement uses TRBV5-4 and TRBJ2-7; TRBD1 agrees at 10 bases. After removal of 1 base from V and 3 bases from J, the junction contained 7 bases not matched to a gene. The V gene's germline CDR1 is SGHNT and CDR2 YYREEE (reference sequence). The CDR3 runs to 16 residues. CDR3 residues: CASSLPKGQGVYEQYF. The CDR3 region has the DNA TGTGCCAGCAGCTTGCCAAAAGGACAGGGGGTCTACGAGCAGTACTTC.

In this sample, this clone turned up a few times. V gene TRBV6-5 combines with J gene TRBJ2-7; 10 bases match TRBD1. V was clipped by 2 bases and J by 0 bases; unmatched bases: 4. Germline V gene data show CDR1 as MNHEY and CDR2 as SVGAGI. The CDR3 consists of 16 residues. The CDR3 region has the DNA TGTGCCAGCAGTTACCGGGGACAGGGGCTCTCCTACGAGCAGTACTTC. Its translation: CASSYRGQGLSYEQYF.

V usage is TRBV7-2 and J usage is TRBJ1-5, with a weak D call TRBD1 (5 bases). The V end was cut by 3 bases, the J end by 6 bases, with 9 bases between. This CDR3 comprises 13 residues. CDR1 and CDR2 (germline): SGHTA, FQGNSA. The CDR3 nucleotides are TGTGCCAGCAGCTTCGGGGGACGTCAGCCCCAGCATTTT. This encodes CASSFGGRQPQHF.

This chain links TRBV29-1 with TRBJ2-3, with TRBD1 matching 7 bases. CDR3 length: 12 residues. The V gene end was trimmed by 3 bases and the J gene end by 6 bases; junction bases not matched to a gene: 3. Germline-derived CDR1 and CDR2 are SQVTM and ANQGSEA. DNA of the CDR3: TGCAGCGTTGAGACAGGGTCGGATACGCAGTATTTT. Amino acids: CSVETGSDTQYF.

The chain links TRBV27 to TRBJ1-6, with 7 bases lining up with TRBD1. J lost 8 bases, V lost 6 bases, and 7 bases had no gene match. The CDR3 spans 14 residues. Germline CDR1 is MNHEY and CDR2 is SMNVEV (reference sequence). The CDR3: CASSGTAFHSPLHF. The CDR3 nucleotides read TGTGCCAGCAGCGGGACAGCATTTCATTCACCCCTCCACTTT.

This clone occurred once. This chain links TRBV11-1 with TRBJ1-2; D perhaps matches TRBD1 (5 bases). The germline V gene encodes CDR1 SGHAT and CDR2 FQDESV (reference sequence). Deletions cut 3 bases from V and 4 bases from J, with 12 bases between. This CDR3 has 14 amino acids. CDR3 in DNA: TGTGCCAGCAGCTTCAATCAGGGTCGCTATGGCTACACCTTC. Residues: CASSFNQGRYGYTF.

This clone was detected only a few times. The chain links TRBV5-1 to TRBJ1-4, with a tentative D call TRBD1 (5 bases). V was trimmed by 0 bases and J by 8 bases, leaving 11 bases between them. CDR3 length: 14 amino acids. CDR1 is SGHRS and CDR2 is YFSETQ in the germline V gene. This chain's CDR3 is CASSLGGGIEKLFF. The CDR3 DNA is TGCGCCAGCAGCTTGGGGGGGGGAATCGAAAAACTGTTTTTT. The full variable domain, rest sourced from reference TRBV5-1 and TRBJ1-4, is KAGVTQTPRYLIKTRGQQVTLSCSPISGHRSVSWYQQTPGQGLQFLFEYFSETQRNKGNFPGRFSGRQFSNSRSEMNVSTLELGDSALYLCASSLGGGIEKLFFGSGTQLSVL.

The V gene is TRBV11-2, the J gene TRBJ2-1; TRBD2 matches at 13 bases. Germline CDR1 reads SGHAT; CDR2 reads FQNNGV. This CDR3 region has 15 residues. V lost 7 bases and J lost 6; bases outside the gene matches: 6. CDR3 sequence (DNA): TGTGCCAGCACCGTTACTAGCGGGGGGGCCAATGAGCAGTTCTTC. Its translation: CASTVTSGGANEQFF.

V and J are TRBV25-1 and TRBJ2-6; D perhaps matches TRBD1 (5 bases). V lost 8 bases, J lost 0 bases, and 20 bases lay in between. This CDR3 comprises 18 residues. The germline V gene has CDR1 MGHDK and CDR2 SYGVNS. The CDR3 loop reads CASGRGWQGSSGANVLTF. The CDR3 bases are TGTGCCAGCGGTAGGGGCTGGCAAGGAAGCTCTGGGGCCAACGTCCTGACTTTC.

V gene TRBV29-1 combines with J gene TRBJ2-1, with a tentative D call TRBD1 (5 bases). The CDR3 loop spans 13 amino acids. Germline V gene data show CDR1 as SQVTM and CDR2 as ANQGSEA. Trimming removed 4 bases at V and 12 bases at J, with 19 bases between. The CDR3 loop is CSVAQGMTSGQFF. CDR3 sequence (DNA): TGCAGCGTTGCGCAGGGTATGACCTCGGGGCAGTTCTTC.

This clone rates as large. The chain combines TRBV5-3 with TRBJ1-6; TRBD1 might be the D (6 bases). TRBV5-3 is placed among ORFs of uncertain function. The V end lost 4 bases, the J end lost 10 bases, and 15 bases lay between the germline ends. The CDR3 extends over 14 amino acids. The CDR3 region is CARSPRGAGSPLHF. For the CDR3, the DNA is TGTGCCAGAAGCCCCCGGGGGGCAGGGTCACCCCTCCACTTT.

The chain couples TRBV29-1 to TRBJ1-4; 9 nucleotides match TRBD1. The CDR3 totals 13 residues. V lost 6 bases to trimming and J lost 6 bases; unmatched junction nucleotides: 5. The V gene's germline CDR1 is SQVTM and CDR2 ANQGSEA. This CDR3 reads CSVGDRAYEKLFF. CDR3 nucleotide sequence: TGCAGCGTGGGGGACAGGGCTTATGAAAAACTGTTTTTT.

The V gene is TRBV5-6, the J gene TRBJ1-1; 7 positions match TRBD1. The CDR3 is made up of 16 amino acids. V trimming: 4 bases; J trimming: 0 bases; junction bases outside the gene matches: 9. Germline CDR1 and CDR2: SGHDT and YYEEEE. CDR3 bases: TGTGCCAGCAGCGTTACGCCGGGACAGATGAACACTGAAGCTTTCTTT. It is translated as CASSVTPGQMNTEAFF.

This sequence joins TRBV9 and TRBJ2-5, with 7 bases that match TRBD1. Near its end, the DNA agrees better with TRBJ2-7, so the J call may be wrong. Germline V gene data show CDR1 as SGDLS and CDR2 as YYNGEE. This CDR3 is built from 13 residues. This CDR3 reads CASSVGQGREQYF. The CDR3 DNA sequence: TGTGCCAGCAGCGTAGGACAGGGACGCGAGCAGTACTTC.

V is TRBV5-1 and J is TRBJ2-3, with 7 nucleotides matching TRBD1. This CDR3 spans 15 amino acids. CDR1 is SGHRS and CDR2 is YFSETQ in the germline V gene. V lost 4 bases, J lost 2 bases, and 7 bases stayed unmatched. DNA of the CDR3: TGCGCCAGCAGCGTGGGACAGTTTTCCACAGATACGCAGTATTTT. Its translation: CASSVGQFSTDTQYF.

The chain employs TRBV2 and TRBJ2-7; no firm D call. V gave up 8 bases and J gave up 0 bases, with 11 bases separating them. There are 13 residues in the CDR3. Germline V CDR1 and CDR2: SNHLY, FYNNEI. The CDR3 DNA sequence: TGTGCCAGCTCCCCCTCGAGCTCCTACGAGCAGTACTTC. Its protein is CASSPSSSYEQYF.

The sample holds one count of this clone. The rearrangement joins TRBV6-1 to TRBJ2-1; 11 bases fit TRBD2. The germline gives CDR1 MNHNS, CDR2 SASEGT. The V segment lost 2 bases and the J segment 7 bases; nucleotides outside the gene matches: 4. The CDR3 is made up of 15 amino acids. The CDR3 sequence: CASSEPGLAVNEQFF. CDR3 in DNA: TGTGCCAGCAGTGAACCGGGACTAGCGGTAAATGAGCAGTTCTTC.

The genes are TRBV30 and TRBJ1-2; the match to TRBD1 covers 12 bases. CDR3 length equals 14 residues. The ends lost 4 bases at V and 8 bases at J; junction bases unmatched: 8. CDR1 is GTSNPN and CDR2 is SVGIG in the germline V gene (reference sequence). CDR3 amino acids: CAWTGTGGLGGYTF. CDR3 nucleotide sequence: TGTGCCTGGACCGGGACAGGGGGCTTAGGAGGCTACACCTTC.

This rearrangement joins TRBV4-3 to TRBJ2-1; no clear D. Trimming stripped 0 bases from V and 4 bases from J, with 10 bases between. From germline, CDR1 is LGHNA and CDR2 YSLEER. CDR3 length: 15 amino acids. Here the CDR3 reads CASSQEYSVYNEQFF. CDR3 nucleotide sequence: TGCGCCAGCAGCCAAGAGTACTCGGTTTACAATGAGCAGTTCTTC.

The chain carries TRBV5-8 and TRBJ2-2; D not certain. This CDR3 region has 14 residues. V was shortened by 1 base and J by 4 bases, with 8 bases between the two germline ends. Germline V gives CDR1 SGHTS, CDR2 YDEGEE. The CDR3 loop is CASSLFPGTGELFF. The CDR3 bases are TGTGCCAGCAGCTTGTTTCCGGGCACCGGGGAGCTGTTTTTT.

The chain uses TRBV4-1 and TRBJ1-2; 7 bases match TRBD1. The CDR3 runs to 14 residues. Germline CDR1 is MGHRA and CDR2 is YSYEKL. Trimming removed 5 bases from V and 1 base from J; junction bases left unmatched: 4. CDR3 loop: CASSKGTVNYGYTF. The CDR3 DNA follows: TGCGCCAGCAGCAAAGGGACAGTTAACTATGGCTACACCTTC.

The chain employs TRBV4-1 and TRBJ2-5; the D is unclear. The J call may not be correct, given that the DNA end is closer to TRBJ2-7. This CDR3 region has 13 residues. Germline-derived CDR1 and CDR2 are MGHRA and YSYEKL. CDR3 region: CASSQVLSYEQYF. Written as DNA, the CDR3 is TGCGCCAGCAGCCAAGTACTCTCCTACGAGCAGTACTTC.

This chain links TRBV9 with TRBJ2-2, with 11 bases lining up with TRBD2. The germline CDR1 and CDR2 sequences are SGDLS and YYNGEE. The CDR3 loop spans 18 amino acids. V lost 0 bases to trimming and J lost 7 bases; unmatched junction nucleotides: 11. DNA of the CDR3: TGTGCCAGCAGCGTAGTGGGTAGCGGGGGGGCTGGAGTCGGGGAGCTGTTTTTT. Protein sequence: CASSVVGSGGAGVGELFF.

This chain links TRBV9 with TRBJ1-2; TRBD1 is a possible D gene (6 bases). The V end was cut by 1 base, the J end by 8 bases, with 12 bases between. The CDR3 has 13 amino acids. Germline CDR1 and CDR2: SGDLS and YYNGEE. Here the CDR3 DNA reads TGTGCCAGCAGCGTAAGAACAGGGATGGGCTACACCTTC. Residues: CASSVRTGMGYTF.

This chain links TRBV9 with TRBJ2-1; 11 bases fit TRBD2. The germline V gene has CDR1 SGDLS and CDR2 YYNGEE. The CDR3 has 15 residues. Trimming took 3 bases from V and 3 from J; bases not matched to a gene: 2. In nucleotides, the CDR3 is TGTGCCAGCAGCGCACTAGCGGGGGTCTACAATGAGCAGTTCTTC. This encodes CASSALAGVYNEQFF.

This clone has just a few counts. This chain links TRBV9 with TRBJ1-1, with a possible D match to TRBD1 (5 bases). The CDR3 spans 14 residues. The V end was cut by 4 bases, the J end by 6 bases, with 16 bases between. Germline V gene sequence: CDR1 SGDLS, CDR2 YYNGEE. The chain's CDR3 is CASSSGREVPEAFF. The CDR3 DNA sequence: TGTGCCAGCAGCTCGGGACGGGAGGTGCCTGAAGCTTTCTTT.

This rearrangement joins TRBV7-2 to TRBJ2-2; D is unresolved. Germline V CDR1 and CDR2: SGHTA, FQGNSA. This CDR3 contains 13 residues. Deletions cut 3 bases from V and 3 bases from J, with 5 bases between. The CDR3 loop is CASSFRHTGELFF. The DNA of the CDR3 is TGTGCCAGCAGCTTTCGTCACACCGGGGAGCTGTTTTTT. The complete variable domain, with remaining parts taken from reference TRBV7-2 and TRBJ2-2, reads GAGVSQSPSNKVTEKGKDVELRCDPISGHTALYWYRQSLGQGLEFLIYFQGNSAPDKSGLPSDRFSAERTGGSVSTLTIQRTQQEDSAVYLCASSFRHTGELFFGEGSRLTVL.

This clone showed up just a few times. The chain uses TRBV2 and TRBJ1-3, with a possible D match to TRBD1 (6 bases). V was pared by 6 bases and J by 1 base, with 16 bases between. Germline CDR1 reads SNHLY; CDR2 reads FYNNEI. CDR3 length: 16 residues. The CDR3 sequence: CASSPQGRRSGNTIYF. The CDR3 DNA follows: TGTGCCAGCAGCCCCCAGGGGCGTAGGTCTGGAAACACCATATATTTT.

The rearrangement joins TRBV6-4 to TRBJ2-5; 8 nucleotides align to TRBD2. The CDR3 contains 13 residues. Germline CDR1 reads MRHNA; CDR2 reads SNTAGT. Trimming at V came to 8 bases and at J to 4 bases, leaving 6 bases not matched to a gene. Here the CDR3 DNA reads TGTGCCAGCTCACGGGGGGGAGGAGAGACCCAGTACTTC. Amino acids: CASSRGGGETQYF.